One sample yielded the 25 T cell receptor beta chains listed below, sequenced in a study of tumor-infiltrating lymphocytes in primary liver carcinoma. With 500 to 650 ng total RNA as template and a constant-region primer, TCR beta cDNA was made. Each TCR beta library was derived from three nested multiplex PCR rounds that employed slightly modified ARM-PCR. TRBV1-TRBV30 forward and Cbeta reverse primers drove the first two approximately 10-cycle rounds. One entry per CDR3 protein results from TCRdb running MiXCR on the multiplex PCR reads. In the table there are some 200,000 distinct CDR3 sequences, about two thirds of which are singletons. They got blood RNA out of unsorted whole blood and also pulled out germline DNA. The sequencing input was peripheral blood. These receptors were taken from an older woman with primary liver carcinoma and hepatitis B virus infection.

Comment on this clonotype: A much bigger clone sits one base away, suggesting this may be a read error. Because the CDR3 is missing its conserved closing phenylalanine or tryptophan, this is likely a read error. The J gene is TRBJ1-2, the V gene TRBV29-1, with D perhaps matching TRBD1 (5 bases). The CDR3 covers 13 residues. V was shortened by 0 bases and J by 4 bases, with 9 bases between the two germline ends. The germline gives CDR1 SQVTM, CDR2 ANQGSEA. The CDR3 region is CSVEDQGSYGYTS. The CDR3 nucleotides read TGCAGCGTTGAAGATCAGGGCAGCTATGGCTACACCTCC.

Regarding this clonotype: Just one base apart from a much larger clone, this may be a read error. The V call is TRBV6-6, the J call TRBJ1-2; 7 bases are shared with TRBD1. V was clipped by 2 bases and J by 6 bases; unmatched bases: 6. Per germline, CDR1 MNHNY and CDR2 SVGAGI (reference sequence). This CDR3 is built from 14 residues. The CDR3 DNA follows: TGTGCCAGCAGTTACGGGACAGAGGGTAATGGCTACACCTTC. Protein sequence: CASSYGTEGNGYTF.

This clonotype was found many times. V and J are TRBV7-8 and TRBJ2-3; TRBD2 is a possible D gene (6 bases). The V end lost 0 bases, the J end lost 3 bases, and 16 bases lay between the germline ends. Germline V gene lookup returns CDR1 SGHVS and CDR2 FQNEAQ. CDR3 length: 17 amino acids. CDR3 DNA sequence: TGTGCCAGCAGCTTAGCGCCGGGACTTTTGAAAACAGATACGCAGTATTTT. It yields the protein CASSLAPGLLKTDTQYF.

Concerning this clonotype itself: As the CDR3 is not closed by the conserved phenylalanine or tryptophan, this likely results from a read error. The DNA is omitted, as the CDR3 cannot be located on it reliably, and the CDR3 follows TCRdb's listing. The V and J genes are TRBV6-6 and TRBJ2-4; no check of the table's D call, TRBD1, against the DNA was made. Germline V gene data show CDR1 as MNHNY and CDR2 as SVGAGI (reference sequence). Including both end residues, the CDR3 is 13 amino acids long. The CDR3 region is CASSWGAETGDRI.

Points on this clonotype: A much larger clone lies one base from this, so it may be a read error. The CDR3 bases are TGTGCCAGCAGATCGGGAGAGCGCGGGGAGCTGTTTTTT. This codes for CASRSGERGELFF. V usage is TRBV6-6 and J usage is TRBJ2-2; D is perhaps TRBD2 (6 bases). CDR1 is MNHNY, CDR2 SVGAGI, per germline (reference sequence). Trimming cost V 6 bases and J 7 bases, with 12 bases left between them. CDR3 length: 13 amino acids.

This clonotype appeared a single time. At one boundary the junction diverges from the germline segment, which might be a read error. V usage is TRBV5-1 and J usage is TRBJ2-5, with a weak D call TRBD1 (5 bases). Germline lookup yields CDR1 SGHRS and CDR2 YFSETQ. The CDR3 loop spans 14 amino acids. The CDR3: CASSLGAGQETQHF. DNA for the CDR3: TGCGCCAGCAGCTTGGGGGCTGGACAAGAGACCCAGCACTTC.

This clonotype was counted at least ten times. The CDR3 sequence is CASSQEYQGADEQYF. As DNA, the CDR3 is TGCGCCAGCAGCCAAGAATATCAGGGGGCGGACGAGCAGTACTTC. The chain employs TRBV4-1 and TRBJ2-7; 8 bases agree with TRBD1. Germline assignment: CDR1 MGHRA and CDR2 YSYEKL. This CDR3 has 15 residues. V shed 0 bases and J 5 bases; nucleotides not matched to a gene: 6.

As regards this clonotype: A much larger clone lies one base from this, so it may be a read error. Here the CDR3 omits its conserved ending phenylalanine or tryptophan, so a read error is the likely source. The chain couples TRBV5-6 to TRBJ2-1; 11 bases agree with TRBD2. Germline trimming cut 0 bases from V and 6 bases from J; bases unmatched to any gene: 5. The CDR3 has 16 amino acids. Germline lookup yields CDR1 SGHDT and CDR2 YYEEEE. CDR3 DNA: TGTGCCAGCAGCTTGGGGGGACTAGCGGCAACCAATGAGCAGTTCCTC. It is translated as CASSLGGLAATNEQFL.

Turning to this clonotype: One junction end disagrees with the germline gene, perhaps due to a read error. The CDR3 bases are TGTGCCAGCAGTTATACTGGCAGTGAAGCCTACGAGCAGCACTTC. Its protein is CASSYTGSEAYEQHF. The genes are TRBV6-9 and TRBJ2-7; unclear D gene. The CDR3 has 15 amino acids. CDR1 is MNHGY, CDR2 SVAAGI, per germline.

A note on this clonotype: One end of the junction varies from germline; a read error may be responsible. This chain connects TRBV11-2 to TRBJ2-7; 7 bases line up with TRBD1. The CDR3 has 16 amino acids. The germline V gene has CDR1 SGHAT and CDR2 FQNNGV. The chain's CDR3 is CASSLNPGQRIGEQYF. CDR3 sequence (DNA): TGTGCCAGCAGCTTAAACCCGGGACAGAGGATTGGGGAGCAGTACTTT.

In its sample, this clonotype was seen many times. The J gene is TRBJ2-7, the V gene TRBV6-5, with TRBD1 as a possible D gene (6 bases). V was clipped by 6 bases and J by 4 bases, with 16 bases between them. CDR1 MNHEY and CDR2 SVGAGI come from the germline V gene. The CDR3 spans 14 residues. The CDR3 sequence: CASSFGGTPYEQYF. CDR3 DNA sequence: TGTGCCAGCAGCTTTGGTGGGACACCTTACGAGCAGTACTTC.

The chain recombines TRBV28 with TRBJ1-2, with 9 positions matching TRBD1. In germline, CDR1 is MDHEN, CDR2 SYDVKM. CDR3 size: 15 residues. Trimming took 4 bases from V and 8 from J; bases not matched to a gene: 11. DNA of the CDR3: TGTGCCAGCAGTTCACAGGGGGCCAGCTATGGCGGCTACACCTTC. This codes for CASSSQGASYGGYTF.

Regarding this clonotype: An end of the junction does not agree with germline; a read error may underlie this. The V call is TRBV11-2, the J call TRBJ1-1; D possibly corresponds to TRBD1 (6 bases). This CDR3 has 14 amino acids. Germline assignment: CDR1 SGHAT and CDR2 FQNNGV. CDR3 coding DNA: TGTGCCAACAGCTTAACGGGGGGCCCAGCTGAAGCTTTCTTT. This gives the protein CANSLTGGPAEAFF.

A word on this clonotype: An end of the junction does not agree with germline; a read error may underlie this. The chain couples TRBV14 to TRBJ2-3; no reliable D call. Germline CDR1 reads SGHDN; CDR2 reads FVKESK. This CDR3 has 13 residues. Written as DNA, the CDR3 is TGTACCAGCAGTCCCTCGCTAATAGATACGCAGTATTTT. Protein: CTSSPSLIDTQYF.

This clonotype has a count of ten or more. The V call is TRBV7-9, the J call TRBJ1-2; D gene uncertain. This CDR3 spans 13 amino acids. Deletions cut 7 bases from V and 3 bases from J, with 12 bases between. Germline V CDR1 and CDR2: SEHNR, FQNEAQ (reference sequence). The CDR3 bases are TGTGCCAGCACCCCCGGGTTGCACTATGGCTACACCTTC. Its translation: CASTPGLHYGYTF.

As regards this clonotype: This may stem from a read error, because a much larger clone lies one nucleotide away. As DNA, the CDR3 is TGTGCCAGCGGTAGGACTAGCGGGAAGACCGGCGAGCAGTACTTC. It encodes CASGRTSGKTGEQYF. This sequence joins TRBV12-3 or TRBV12-4 and TRBJ2-7; TRBD2 agrees at 12 bases. The CDR3 loop spans 15 amino acids. With V trimmed by 8 bases and J by 6 bases, 11 bases remained unmatched.

The CDR3 DNA sequence: TGTGCCAGCAGTGAGGGACTAGCGAACTACTACGAGCAGTACTTC. It is translated as CASSEGLANYYEQYF. The chain has TRBV6-1 and TRBJ2-7, with 10 positions matching TRBD2. The V gene end was trimmed by 3 bases and the J gene end by 3 bases; junction bases not matched to a gene: 5. Per germline, CDR1 MNHNS and CDR2 SASEGT. The CDR3 is 15 amino acids.

In its sample, this clonotype was seen once. A much larger clone differs from this one at a single base, so this may be a read error. The chain combines TRBV7-9 with TRBJ1-4, with D tentatively TRBD1 (5 bases). The CDR3 sequence is 12 residues long. Germline values: CDR1 SEHNR, CDR2 FQNEAQ (reference sequence). Trimming cost V 5 bases and J 10 bases, with 11 bases left between them. CDR3 coding DNA: TGTGCCAGCAGCCGGAGCGGGGGAAAACTGTTTTTT. Translating gives CASSRSGGKLFF.

This clonotype came up once. At one boundary the junction diverges from the germline segment, which might be a read error. The V and J genes are TRBV29-1 and TRBJ2-5; D remains ambiguous. The V gene's germline CDR1 is SQVTM and CDR2 ANQGSEA. This CDR3 has 12 amino acids. In nucleotides, the CDR3 is TGCAACGTTGTACGGGCGAGAGAGACCCAGTACTTC. Its protein is CNVVRARETQYF.

The genes are TRBV11-2 and TRBJ1-2, with TRBD1 identical over 7 bases. Per germline, CDR1 SGHAT and CDR2 FQNNGV. Trimming removed 9 bases from V and 7 bases from J; junction bases left unmatched: 5. The CDR3 runs to 11 residues. DNA of the CDR3: TGTGCCAGTGGAGCAGGGGGTGGCTACACCTTC. This encodes CASGAGGGYTF. Drawing the rest from reference TRBV11-2 and TRBJ1-2, the complete variable domain is EAGVAQSPRYKIIEKRQSVAFWCNPISGHATLYWYQQILGQGPKLLIQFQNNGVVDDSQLPKDRFSAERLKGVDSTLKIQPAKLEDSAVYLCASGAGGGYTFGSGTRLTVV.

Concerning this clonotype itself: It may be a read error: a sequence one base away is much more abundant. The rearrangement uses TRBV28 and TRBJ1-1, with a possible D match to TRBD1 (6 bases). This CDR3 is 17 amino acids long. Germline CDR1 MDHEN, CDR2 SYDVKM. Here the CDR3 DNA reads TGTGTCAGCAGAATCGGGACACGACGAAAATTAGTCACTGAAGCTTTCTTT. Translated: CVSRIGTRRKLVTEAFF.

Notes on this clonotype: A read error may produce the germline difference seen at one junction end. The chain joins TRBV6-5 to TRBJ2-7; D possibly corresponds to TRBD1 (5 bases). Looked up from germline, CDR1 is MNHEY and CDR2 is SVGAGI. This CDR3 is built from 13 residues. CDR3 sequence: CVSSQDTGYEQYF. The CDR3 DNA sequence: TGTGTCAGCAGTCAGGACACCGGCTACGAGCAATACTTC.

This clonotype counts as medium-sized (0.01 to 0.1%). J is TRBJ2-2 and V is TRBV6-6, with 13 bases matching TRBD2. The CDR3 is 16 amino acids. In germline, CDR1 is MNHNY, CDR2 SVGAGI (reference sequence). Trimming took 4 bases from V and 5 from J; bases not matched to a gene: 4. CDR3 residues: CASSSKGLAGTGELFF. In DNA form, the CDR3 reads TGTGCCAGCAGTTCCAAGGGACTAGCGGGAACCGGGGAGCTGTTTTTT.

The sample holds a few counts of this clonotype. V and J are TRBV10-2 and TRBJ1-5, with D possibly TRBD1 on 5 matching bases. Germline V gene lookup returns CDR1 WSHSY and CDR2 SAAADI. Trimming shortened V by 2 bases and J by 7 bases, and 18 bases separated the two germline ends. This CDR3 is 16 amino acids long. The CDR3 nucleotides are TGCGCCAGCAGTGAGGGACCGCGGGGGGAAGGGCAGCCCCAGCATTTT. This translates into CASSEGPRGEGQPQHF.

This chain joins TRBV11-2 and TRBJ2-3; 7 nucleotides agree with TRBD2. V shed 6 bases and J 0 bases; nucleotides not matched to a gene: 12. The CDR3 length is 17 residues. The germline gives CDR1 SGHAT, CDR2 FQNNGV. This CDR3 reads CASSPGRSSGSTDTQYF. CDR3 nucleotides: TGTGCCAGCAGTCCAGGCCGGTCTAGCGGAAGCACAGATACGCAGTATTTT.